Described below is a single T cell receptor (beta chain) sequence and its context. Its recognized antigen is unknown. No clone much larger than this one lies a single base away; base qualities are absent. To demonstrate the VDJtools post-analysis software, TCR beta repertoires were profiled from the peripheral blood of about a dozen young patients with multiple sclerosis. The multiple sclerosis patients were children and adolescents ranging in age from about 6 to 17 years. This sample is drawn from a study of post-analysis software for immune sequencing data (dated by TCRdb to 2015 to 2017). The study in broad terms: Disease courses on record covered relapsing-remitting, secondary progressive and progressive-relapsing multiple sclerosis, though some patients had no subtype annotation. A subset of samples was prepared in parallel using single-end sample barcoding, then pooled and co-amplified after Illumina adapter ligation. The patient repertoires were set against under 13 previously published healthy control repertoires from donors whose ages ranged from roughly 6 to 27 years.

What the work shows at the level of the full study, not this receptor alone: Multiple sclerosis patients had significantly lower normalized Chao1 diversity than controls, a result that suggests substantial peripheral T-cell clonal expansion. Significantly higher frequencies in patients than in controls were found for roughly five TRBV segments, including TRBV5-6, TRBV5-1 and TRBV20-1. The control group was slightly older than the multiple sclerosis patient group. When samples were clustered directly using the F measure, samples prepared in the same batch co-clustered strongly, which prompted a batch-effect correction.

From the cysteine up to the phenylalanine, the CDR3 has a length of 15 residues. This entry keeps only the CDR3 DNA: 45 bases, framed from base 1. Trimming leaves V shorter by 5 bases and J shorter by 2 bases, with the junction holding 11 bases beyond the gene matches. According to the germline V gene (reference sequence), CDR1 reads DFQATT and CDR2 reads SNEGSKA. Libraries were built with PCR. Sequencing was carried out with an Illumina HiSeq 2500. To reduce PCR and sequencing biases, unique molecular identifiers were incorporated into the TCR beta cDNA libraries. Approximately 500,000 cDNA molecules were obtained for every 1 to 10 million input T cells, so each molecule roughly corresponded to one T cell. The patient libraries were prepared and sequenced using the same protocol as the earlier healthy control dataset. Within a given batch, samples were prepared together, multiplexed and sequenced on the same HiSeq lane. In the source study's methods: Raw barcoded reads were processed with MIGEC, discarding single-read molecular identifier groups before consensus assembly and CDR3 extraction. Clonotype tables were post-analysed with VDJtools, normalizing diversity by down-sampling all datasets to the smallest sample size. In repertoire overlap clustering, CDR3 amino acid sequences, but not nucleotide sequences, were matched to correct batch-related cross-sample contamination. TCRdb reworked the public reads: Q25 trimming with fastp, MiXCR clone assembly, productive beta chains retained. Rows with one shared CDR3 protein collapse into an entry with the most common genes and DNA. The V and J calls shown here were made by TCRdb, not taken from the authors' results. The sample table contains over 700,000 distinct CDR3 sequences; only one count was recorded for 25% to 30% of them. Roughly 0.53% of the sample comes from the top ten.

This receptor was obtained from a girl aged 10 to 17 with multiple sclerosis. Sequences were obtained from blood. The chain joins TRBV20-1 to TRBJ2-5; TRBD1 aligns with 7 central bases. In nucleotide form, the sequence is TGCAGTGCTGACCCGATTTGGGACAGTCAAGAGACCCAGTACTTC. It codes for CSADPIWDSQETQYF.